The 5 T cell receptor beta chains given below trace back to one sample, sequenced in a study of CD8 T cells in Susac syndrome. Random hexamers were used to reverse transcribe an amount of about 0.45 to 1 ug RNA. TCRdb ran MiXCR on the immunoSEQ multiplex PCR reads and lists one entry per CDR3 protein. Found here are about 120,000 distinct CDR3 sequences, about 95% of them singletons; the top ten hold 0.25% to 0.3%. The sample taken for sequencing was CD8+ T cells from PBMCs. These receptors were obtained from a human donor with Susac syndrome.

This clonotype was recorded once. This chain connects TRBV9 to TRBJ1-2; perhaps TRBD1 as D (5 bases). V was pared by 3 bases and J by 6 bases, with 18 bases between. The CDR3 consists of 15 residues. Germline loops: CDR1 SGDLS, CDR2 YYNGEE. CDR3 region: CASSAMGVGVDGYTF. The DNA of the CDR3 is TGTGCCAGCAGCGCAATGGGTGTGGGGGTTGATGGCTACACCTTC. Supplemented by reference TRBV9 and TRBJ1-2, the full variable domain reads DSGVTQTPKHLITATGQRVTLRCSPRSGDLSVYWYQQSLDQGLQFLIQYYNGEERAKGNILERFSAQQFPDLHSELNLSSLELGDSALYFCASSAMGVGVDGYTFGSGTRLTVV.

This clonotype was observed once. V is TRBV7-8 and J is TRBJ2-1; a weak D match, TRBD1 (7 bases). Germline values: CDR1 SGHVS, CDR2 FQNEAQ. This CDR3 has 16 amino acids. V was cut by 7 bases and J by 0 bases, with 16 bases left in between. The CDR3 coding sequence is TGTGCCAGCACCAAGGAGGGGGCGAGCTCCTACAATGAGCAGTTCTTC. This gives the protein CASTKEGASSYNEQFF.

The CDR3 loop reads CASSYREVHEQFF. For the CDR3, the DNA is TGTGCCAGCAGCTACAGGGAGGTCCATGAGCAGTTCTTC. V is TRBV7-9 and J is TRBJ2-1, with D perhaps TRBD1 or TRBD2 (6 bases each). This CDR3 spans 13 amino acids. The ends were cut back, 4 bases at V and 8 bases at J, with 12 bases in the middle. The germline V gene encodes CDR1 SEHNR and CDR2 FQNEAQ (reference sequence).

The rearrangement joins TRBV11-2 to TRBJ2-1; D may be TRBD1 or TRBD2 (5 bases each). Germline V gene lookup returns CDR1 SGHAT and CDR2 FQNNGV. The CDR3 is 13 amino acids. With 4 bases removed from V and 4 bases from J, the gap between germline ends came to 8 bases. The CDR3 here is CASSSGLYNEQFF. The CDR3 DNA reads as TGTGCCAGCAGCTCGGGGCTTTACAATGAGCAGTTCTTC.

J is TRBJ2-5 and V is TRBV2; no firm D call. This CDR3 has 14 residues. Germline CDR1 SNHLY, CDR2 FYNNEI. The germline V and J ends were trimmed by 7 bases and 1 base, with 13 bases remaining between them. CDR3 in DNA: TGTGCCAGCACCCATGCGGAGTTCCAAGAGACCCAGTACTTC. This gives the protein CASTHAEFQETQYF.